This record concerns one T cell receptor beta chain sequence. Its antigen is as yet unknown. These data are taken from a study of T cell responses to AZD1222 COVID-19 vaccine. Study-level points and caveats: Variant regions that are unmutated are reportedly the target of nearly half of spike-specific TCRs. Researchers took repertoire samples only after the peak T cell response had come. White British ancestry dominated among donors, who included more females, and clonal diversity was possibly underestimated.

Trimming pared 4 bases from V and 5 bases from J, leaving 12 bases between. The CDR3 contains 14 residues. Germline V CDR1 and CDR2: SGHTA, FQGNSA. Some clones are missing from TCRdb's copy, which holds only in-frame ones; the method was immunoSEQ multiplex PCR. The table records around 110,000 clones, 90% to 95% of them present only once. The specimen comprised peripheral blood, sampled on day 0 of AZD1222 vaccination. The chain recombines TRBV7-2 with TRBJ1-5, with TRBD1 as a possible D gene (6 bases). The source is an adult in good health. This chain's CDR3 is CASSSHRADQPQHF. In DNA, the CDR3 is TGTGCCAGCAGCTCCCACAGGGCCGATCAGCCCCAGCATTTT.